This T cell receptor beta chain was captured by sequencing in a study of cytomegalovirus exposure and HLA in healthy donors. To note about this clone: As yet, its antigen is unknown.

V was clipped by 7 bases and J by 4 bases; unmatched bases: 15. The germline V gene encodes CDR1 SGHTA and CDR2 FQGNSA. The CDR3 runs to 16 residues. Both 60 Vbeta primers and 13 Jbeta primers went into the PCR. Only in-frame clones appear in the TCRdb table, and some are missing; sequencing was by immunoSEQ multiplex PCR. The sample carries tens of thousands of clones, about 80% recorded once. Overall study results and limits: What a later analysis reportedly showed was that an Asian-associated ancestry cluster had fewer N-insertions than the approximately 720-donor mean.

This rearrangement joins TRBV7-2 to TRBJ1-2, with 7 bases aligning to TRBD1. This TCR derives from a male donor in good health and CMV-seronegative. The source material was PBMCs. The CDR3: CASTVNSRGLSYGYTF. The CDR3 region has the DNA TGTGCCAGCACCGTAAATAGCAGGGGGTTATCCTATGGCTACACCTTC.